Detailed here is one T cell receptor (beta chain). Clones were read by immunoSEQ multiplex PCR, and TCRdb kept only the in-frame ones, dropping some. The data contain tens of thousands of clones, 89% of them singletons. The data belong to a study of T cell responses to AZD1222 COVID-19 vaccine. CDR3 length equals 14 residues. V lost 5 bases, J lost 3 bases, and 14 bases lay in between. CDR1 is SGHNT and CDR2 is YENEEA in the germline V gene. The J gene is TRBJ2-7, the V gene TRBV11-3; D unclear. The sample was peripheral blood, taken 28 days after the second AZD1222 dose. The sequence was collected from an adult who received the AZD1222 COVID-19 vaccine. The CDR3 bases are TGTGCCAGCAGCGCGGTCGCTGCCGGCTACGAGCAGTACTTC. It translates to CASSAVAAGYEQYF. The variable domain in full, completed from reference TRBV11-3 and TRBJ2-7, reads EAGVVQSPRYKIIEKKQPVAFWCNPISGHNTLYWYLQNLGQGPELLIRYENEEAVDDSQLPKDRFSAERLKGVDSTLKIQPAELGDSAVYLCASSAVAAGYEQYFGPGTRLTVT.